The source of this T cell receptor (beta chain) is a study of T cell clonality in common variable immunodeficiency. Study-wide results and limits: Reportedly, TCR beta sequences from common variable immunodeficiency showed fewer deletions and N-nucleotide insertions. Compared with controls, CVID subjects had fewer shared TCRbeta clones. Patient heterogeneity in the CVID cohort limited correlations between repertoire features and clinical complications.

Sequencing input was equivalent genomic DNA from CVID and controls. This table comes from immunoSEQ multiplex PCR, and its TCRdb copy is limited to in-frame clones, with some not included. Observed are 15,000 to 20,000 clones, no singletons, with the top ten taking more than 14%. CVID meant reduced serum IgG, IgA and/or IgM plus specific antibody deficiency. The trim removed 5 bases at V and 7 bases at J, leaving 6 bases unmatched. This CDR3 is built from 15 residues. Per the germline V gene, CDR1 is SGHAT and CDR2 is FQDESV (reference sequence). For this clone: Its antigen remains unidentified. The read is 3 residues too short to cover the CDR3 end, so that end is filled in from the germline J gene.

Sequenced input: peripheral blood mononuclear cells. The gene calls are TRBV11-1 and TRBJ1-6; TRBD1 matches 9 bases. The receptor's source is a human donor with common variable immunodeficiency. The CDR3 sequence: CASSHADRGNSPLHF. Partial CDR3 DNA: TGTGCCAGCAGCCACGCCGACAGGGGGAATTCACCC.